Listed below are T cell receptor beta chains from one sample, sequenced in a study of cytomegalovirus exposure and HLA in healthy donors. Assay used: immunoSEQ multiplex PCR; TCRdb lists only in-frame clones, some missing. The table has 100,000 to 150,000 clones, roughly a sixth seen once; the top ten hold around 2.6%. The specimen sequenced was PBMCs. The receptors stem from a female donor in good health and CMV-seropositive. Each CDR3 is given with its conserved first and last residue. Each record gives: CDR3 length, V gene, D gene, J gene, clone size, CDR3 DNA, CDR3 protein. A D gene is named only where the DNA matches it firmly. Size is omitted from some rows. Given values are once, few, many or a class for expanded clones.

length: 15; V: TRBV6-1; D: TRBD1; J: TRBJ1-5; size: -; DNA: TGTGCCAGCAGTGACAAACCCGGGACAGATCAGCCCCAGCATTTT; CDR3: CASSDKPGTDQPQHF
length: 13; V: TRBV7-2; D: TRBD1; J: TRBJ2-7; size: -; DNA: TGTGCCAGCAGCCTAGGGACAGGGACCGAGCAGTACTTC; CDR3: CASSLGTGTEQYF
length: 12; V: TRBV28; D: TRBD1; J: TRBJ2-3; size: -; DNA: TGTGCCAGCAGCGAATGGGACAGGATGCAGTATTTT; CDR3: CASSEWDRMQYF
length: 16; V: TRBV19; D: -; J: TRBJ2-5; size: -; DNA: TGTGCCAGTAGTGTAAACAGGGTTAATTTTGGAGAGACCCAGTACTTC; CDR3: CASSVNRVNFGETQYF
length: 15; V: TRBV5-1; D: -; J: TRBJ2-7; size: -; DNA: TGCGCCAGCAGCGGGGGGATACCTTGGGGCGGCGAGCAGTACTTC; CDR3: CASSGGIPWGGEQYF
length: 16; V: TRBV5-1; D: TRBD1; J: TRBJ2-3; size: -; DNA: TGCGCCAGCAGCTTGGGGGACAGGGTCCAGAAGTATACGCAGTATTTT; CDR3: CASSLGDRVQKYTQYF
length: 15; V: TRBV30; D: TRBD1; J: TRBJ1-4; size: few; DNA: TGTGCCTGCTCCAGGGGGCTAAGTAGTGCCAAAAAACTGTTTTTT; CDR3: CACSRGLSSAKKLFF
length: 16; V: TRBV5-1; D: TRBD2; J: TRBJ2-7; size: -; DNA: TGCGCCAGCAGCTTACTGTCGCTAGCGGGGATGGTTGGGCAGTACTTC; CDR3: CASSLLSLAGMVGQYF
length: 16; V: TRBV7-9; D: TRBD2; J: TRBJ2-1; size: -; DNA: TGTGCCAGCAGCCCAATACTAGCGGTGAGGTACAATGAGCAGTTCTTC; CDR3: CASSPILAVRYNEQFF
length: 14; V: TRBV6-6; D: -; J: TRBJ1-2; size: -; DNA: TGTGCCAGCAGTTACGGTATTGGGCACTATGGCTACACCTTC; CDR3: CASSYGIGHYGYTF
length: 13; V: TRBV28; D: -; J: TRBJ2-7; size: -; DNA: TGTGCCAGCAGTTTTCAGGCTTCCTACGAGCAGTACTTC; CDR3: CASSFQASYEQYF
length: 15; V: TRBV4-1; D: TRBD1; J: TRBJ1-4; size: few; DNA: TGCGCCAGCAGCCAAGGGGGACAGCATAATGAAAAACTGTTTTTT; CDR3: CASSQGGQHNEKLFF
length: 15; V: TRBV28; D: TRBD2; J: TRBJ2-7; size: few; DNA: TGTGCCAGCAGTTTACTAGCGGGGGAGTCCTACGAGCAGTACTTC; CDR3: CASSLLAGESYEQYF
length: 15; V: TRBV7-4; D: -; J: TRBJ1-5; size: -; DNA: TGTGCCAGCATCAAAGGGGGTTATAGCAATCAGCCCCAGCATTTT; CDR3: CASIKGGYSNQPQHF
length: 16; V: TRBV10-3; D: -; J: TRBJ2-5; size: -; DNA: TGTGCCATCAGTGAGTCGCGGGACAGCCTTTTCTCTACCCAGTACTTC; CDR3: CAISESRDSLFSTQYF
length: 16; V: TRBV11-2; D: -; J: TRBJ1-4; size: few; DNA: TGTGCCAGCAGCCAAATGACAGGCTTCAGGAGAGAAAAACTGTTTTTT; CDR3: CASSQMTGFRREKLFF
length: 14; V: TRBV6-6; D: -; J: TRBJ2-4; size: -; DNA: TGTGCCAGCTTCACACAGGAGGCCAAAAACATTCAGTACTTC; CDR3: CASFTQEAKNIQYF
length: 14; V: TRBV7-8; D: -; J: TRBJ2-2; size: -; DNA: TGTGCCAGGCCATTAGATGGGAGCACCGGGGAGCTGTTTTTT; CDR3: CARPLDGSTGELFF
length: 16; V: TRBV28; D: -; J: TRBJ1-4; size: -; DNA: TGTGCCAGCAGTCTGTTAGATCAGGGAACTAATGAAAAACTGTTTTTT; CDR3: CASSLLDQGTNEKLFF
length: 14; V: TRBV30; D: -; J: TRBJ1-2; size: -; DNA: TGTGCCTGCCTACCGTGGGCGGGAAATGGAGGCTACACCTTC; CDR3: CACLPWAGNGGYTF
length: 14; V: TRBV10-3; D: -; J: TRBJ1-4; size: -; DNA: TGTGCAGCGAGGGCTACAGGGCGCAATGAAAAACTGTTTTTT; CDR3: CAARATGRNEKLFF
length: 15; V: TRBV5-6; D: TRBD2; J: TRBJ2-5; size: -; DNA: TGTGCCAGCAGCTTTATGGCGGGAGAAAAAGAGACCCAGTACTTC; CDR3: CASSFMAGEKETQYF
length: 15; V: TRBV28; D: TRBD1; J: TRBJ2-3; size: few; DNA: TGTGCCAGCAGTTTACCAGGGACAGGGACGAATACGCAGTATTTT; CDR3: CASSLPGTGTNTQYF
length: 17; V: TRBV28; D: TRBD1; J: TRBJ1-4; size: -; DNA: TGTGCCAGCAGTGTTCTACAGGGGGCAGGGAGTTTTGAAAAACTGTTTTTT; CDR3: CASSVLQGAGSFEKLFF
length: 16; V: TRBV7-2; D: TRBD1; J: TRBJ1-4; size: -; DNA: TGTGCCAGCAGCCCGGAGGCAGTGACAGGGCCTGAAAAACTGTTTTTT; CDR3: CASSPEAVTGPEKLFF
length: 15; V: TRBV28; D: TRBD1; J: TRBJ1-5; size: -; DNA: TGTGCCAGCAAAGCATGGGACAGGCTAAATCAGCCCCAGCATTTT; CDR3: CASKAWDRLNQPQHF
length: 13; V: TRBV5-1; D: -; J: TRBJ2-7; size: few; DNA: TGCGCCAGCAGCTTTAACAGGGAACAAAAGCAGTACTTC; CDR3: CASSFNREQKQYF
length: 15; V: TRBV4-2; D: TRBD2; J: TRBJ2-1; size: once; DNA: TGTGCCAGCAGCCAAGCTAGCGGGAGATGGAATGAGCAGTTCTTC; CDR3: CASSQASGRWNEQFF